This T cell receptor beta chain was identified during a study of T-cell memory formation after mild COVID-19. Study at large: TCR clusters were mostly donor specific. Study results and limitations: The pre-infection memory compartment contained some responding clones, suggesting cross-reactive memory joined. Among contracting clones, CD4+ were mainly CM/EM and CD8+ enriched in EMRA. Among clones contracting day 15 to 85, CD4/CD8 was balanced, whereas later expanders leaned CD4+.

Each CDR3 protein gets one entry after TCRdb re-called the 5' RACE reads with MiXCR. The table lists 50,000 or so distinct CDR3 sequences, 9.3% of them singletons. This clonotype was seen ten or more times. Antigen: not known. The CDR3 consists of 17 residues. Between the trimmed V and J ends, which lost 0 bases and 4 bases, there was a span of 15 bases. Germline V gives CDR1 LGHNA, CDR2 YNFKEQ. Sequenced sample: PBMCs or a T cell subset sorted from them (not recorded which). The receptor's source is an adult woman who had mild COVID-19 (a few samples of this study predate the infection). Cell type and time point are not known. The gene calls are TRBV4-2 and TRBJ2-2; D assignment may be TRBD1 or TRBD2 (5 bases each). The CDR3 DNA reads TGTGCCAGCAGCCAAGATCCCCAAGGGGAGCTCACCGGGGAGCTGTTTTTT. Its protein product is CASSQDPQGELTGELFF.